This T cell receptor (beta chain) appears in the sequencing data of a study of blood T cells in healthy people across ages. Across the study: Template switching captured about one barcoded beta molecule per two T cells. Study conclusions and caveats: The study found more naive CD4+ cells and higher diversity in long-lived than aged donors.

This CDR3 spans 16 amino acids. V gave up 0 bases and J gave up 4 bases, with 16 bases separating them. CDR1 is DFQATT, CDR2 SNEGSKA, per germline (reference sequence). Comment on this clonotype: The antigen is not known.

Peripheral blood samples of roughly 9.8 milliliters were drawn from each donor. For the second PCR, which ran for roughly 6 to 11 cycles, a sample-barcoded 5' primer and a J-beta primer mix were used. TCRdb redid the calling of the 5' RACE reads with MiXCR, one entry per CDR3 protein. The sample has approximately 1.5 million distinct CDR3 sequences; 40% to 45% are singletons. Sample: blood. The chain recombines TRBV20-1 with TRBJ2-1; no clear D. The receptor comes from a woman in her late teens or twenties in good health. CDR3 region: CSARDRPPGLYNEQFF. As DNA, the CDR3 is TGCAGTGCTAGAGATCGACCGCCTGGGCTTTACAATGAGCAGTTCTTC.